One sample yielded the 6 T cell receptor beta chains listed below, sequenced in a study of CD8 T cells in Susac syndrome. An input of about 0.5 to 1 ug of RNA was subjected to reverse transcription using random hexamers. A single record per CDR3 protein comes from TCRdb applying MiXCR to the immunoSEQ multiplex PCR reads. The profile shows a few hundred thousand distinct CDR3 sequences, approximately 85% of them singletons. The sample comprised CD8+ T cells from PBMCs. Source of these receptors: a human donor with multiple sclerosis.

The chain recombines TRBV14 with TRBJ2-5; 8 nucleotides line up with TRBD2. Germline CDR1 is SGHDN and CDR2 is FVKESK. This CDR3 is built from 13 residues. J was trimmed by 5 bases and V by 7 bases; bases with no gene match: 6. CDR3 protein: CASTRAGEETQYF. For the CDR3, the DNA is TGTGCCAGCACCCGAGCGGGAGAGGAGACCCAGTACTTC.

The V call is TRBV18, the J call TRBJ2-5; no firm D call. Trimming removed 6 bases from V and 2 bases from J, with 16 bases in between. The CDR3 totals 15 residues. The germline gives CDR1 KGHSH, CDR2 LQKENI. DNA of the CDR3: TGTGCCAGCTCTCCCCGGTCACCTCCACAAGAGACCCAGTACTTC. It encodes CASSPRSPPQETQYF.

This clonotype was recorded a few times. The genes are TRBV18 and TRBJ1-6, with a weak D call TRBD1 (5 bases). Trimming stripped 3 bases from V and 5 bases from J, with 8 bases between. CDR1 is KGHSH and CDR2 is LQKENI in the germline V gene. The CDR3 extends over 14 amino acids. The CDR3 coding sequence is TGTGCCAGCTCACCGGGACCGGATAATTCACCCCTCCACTTT. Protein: CASSPGPDNSPLHF.

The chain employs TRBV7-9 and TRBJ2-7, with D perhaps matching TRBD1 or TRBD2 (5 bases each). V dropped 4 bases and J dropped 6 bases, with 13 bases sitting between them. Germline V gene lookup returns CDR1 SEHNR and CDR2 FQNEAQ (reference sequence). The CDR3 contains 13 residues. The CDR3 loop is CASSSGPGIEQYF. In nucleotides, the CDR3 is TGTGCCAGCAGCTCGGGACCGGGGATCGAGCAGTACTTC.

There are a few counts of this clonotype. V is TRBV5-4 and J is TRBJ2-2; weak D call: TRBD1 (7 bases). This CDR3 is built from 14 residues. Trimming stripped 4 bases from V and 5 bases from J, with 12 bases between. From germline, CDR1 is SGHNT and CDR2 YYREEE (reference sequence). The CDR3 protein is CASSAGQLTGELFF. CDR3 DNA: TGTGCCAGCAGCGCGGGACAGCTAACCGGGGAGCTGTTTTTT.

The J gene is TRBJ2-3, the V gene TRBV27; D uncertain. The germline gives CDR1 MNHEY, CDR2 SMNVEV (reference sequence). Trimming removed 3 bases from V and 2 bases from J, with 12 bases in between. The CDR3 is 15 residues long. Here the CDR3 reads CASSLSTESTDTQYF. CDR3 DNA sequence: TGTGCCAGCAGTTTGAGCACAGAGTCCACAGATACGCAGTATTTT.